This is a list of T cell receptor beta chains from one sample in a study of vaccination effects on CD4 cells after COVID-19. These TCRs' antigens remain unknown. The method was immunoSEQ multiplex PCR; TCRdb's version includes in-frame clones alone and lacks a portion of them. The sample comprises approximately 50,000 clones, roughly three quarters of which are singletons, and approximately 10% rests with the top ten. Sample: CD4+ T cells from PBMCs cultured without peptide, taken before COVID-19 vaccination. These receptors all stem from a human donor who had a prior SARS-CoV-2 infection. The conserved cysteine and the conserved F or W are not part of the CDR3 here. The D gene is left open where the match is weak.

V: TRBV29-1
J: TRBJ1-2
D: TRBD1
CDR3: SVAPTGPRDYT

V: TRBV6-5
J: TRBJ1-2
D: TRBD1
CDR3: ASRTQGLGYGYT

V: TRBV18
J: TRBJ2-3
D: NA
CDR3: ASSPYRQRSTDTQY

V: TRBV6-5
J: TRBJ2-3
D: TRBD2
CDR3: ASSSQAGGTDTQY

V: TRBV12-3/TRBV12-4
J: TRBJ1-1
D: NA
CDR3: ASMNSFTEAF

V: TRBV7-9
J: TRBJ2-5
D: TRBD2
CDR3: ASSSGTSGSVWETQY

V: TRBV6-2/TRBV6-3
J: TRBJ1-2
D: NA
CDR3: ASSYSLPRLLPNYGYT

V: TRBV7-8
J: TRBJ1-6
D: TRBD1
CDR3: ASSRGDRGSPLH

V: TRBV11-3
J: TRBJ2-3
D: NA
CDR3: ASSPRSSTDTQY

V: TRBV4-2
J: TRBJ1-4
D: TRBD1
CDR3: ASSQEQGQNEKLF

V: TRBV5-1
J: TRBJ1-1
D: TRBD1
CDR3: ASSTDRDTEAF

V: TRBV12-3/TRBV12-4
J: TRBJ1-4
D: NA
CDR3: ASMRGADEKLF

V: TRBV24-1
J: TRBJ2-1
D: TRBD2
CDR3: ATSVTSGNEQF

V: TRBV27
J: TRBJ2-7
D: NA
CDR3: ASSLQEGATTYEQY

V: TRBV19
J: TRBJ2-1
D: NA
CDR3: ASSIAGTHGEQF

V: TRBV10-3
J: TRBJ2-1
D: NA
CDR3: AITRGLHYNEQF

V: TRBV7-8
J: TRBJ2-7
D: NA
CDR3: ASSLAQSPGQY

V: TRBV7-9
J: TRBJ2-5
D: TRBD2
CDR3: ASSLKLAGEQETQY

V: TRBV6-5
J: TRBJ2-1
D: NA
CDR3: ASSFAGWNEQF

V: TRBV5-5
J: TRBJ2-7
D: NA
CDR3: ASSLAASYEQY

V: TRBV6-1
J: TRBJ1-5
D: NA
CDR3: ASSDRVQPQH

V: TRBV9
J: TRBJ2-5
D: NA
CDR3: ASSVRQGETQY

V: TRBV7-9
J: TRBJ1-1
D: TRBD1
CDR3: ASSRQVRTGRNTEAF

V: TRBV19
J: TRBJ2-5
D: TRBD1
CDR3: ASRDREETQY

V: TRBV4-3
J: TRBJ2-3
D: NA
CDR3: ASSQDPRGTDTQY

V: TRBV5-4
J: TRBJ1-2
D: TRBD1
CDR3: ASRETGESGYT

V: TRBV5-6
J: TRBJ2-3
D: TRBD2
CDR3: ASRKRLAGTDTQY

V: TRBV30
J: TRBJ2-3
D: TRBD2
CDR3: AWSVALAGSDTQY

V: TRBV7-2
J: TRBJ2-7
D: NA
CDR3: ASSPRAKVGAYEQY

V: TRBV5-1
J: TRBJ1-4
D: NA
CDR3: ASSSGQINEKLF

V: TRBV7-9
J: TRBJ2-4
D: TRBD1
CDR3: ASSPLPGQEAKNIQY

V: TRBV5-1
J: TRBJ1-2
D: NA
CDR3: ASSISDRYYGYT

V: TRBV6-6
J: TRBJ2-7
D: NA
CDR3: ASSYSQGTYEQY

V: TRBV3-1/TRBV3-2
J: TRBJ1-3
D: NA
CDR3: ASSQGPGNTIY

V: TRBV6-5
J: TRBJ2-7
D: NA
CDR3: ASSPLGQGTYEQY